This T cell receptor beta chain appears in the sequencing data of a study of monozygotic twins with inflammatory bowel disease. Per germline, CDR1 DFQATT and CDR2 SNEGSKA (reference sequence). The CDR3 runs 16 residues. Reprocessing the 5' RACE reads, TCRdb reports a single entry for every CDR3 protein and omits DNA. This table holds about 300,000 distinct CDR3 sequences. The material sequenced was blood. The sequence was collected from a human donor with ulcerative colitis or Crohn's disease, or a healthy co-twin of an affected twin (not recorded which). The chain links TRBV20-1 to TRBJ2-7; TCRdb designates TRBD1, a call that cannot be tested without DNA. The chain's CDR3 is CSAEGGWDRGSYEQYF.